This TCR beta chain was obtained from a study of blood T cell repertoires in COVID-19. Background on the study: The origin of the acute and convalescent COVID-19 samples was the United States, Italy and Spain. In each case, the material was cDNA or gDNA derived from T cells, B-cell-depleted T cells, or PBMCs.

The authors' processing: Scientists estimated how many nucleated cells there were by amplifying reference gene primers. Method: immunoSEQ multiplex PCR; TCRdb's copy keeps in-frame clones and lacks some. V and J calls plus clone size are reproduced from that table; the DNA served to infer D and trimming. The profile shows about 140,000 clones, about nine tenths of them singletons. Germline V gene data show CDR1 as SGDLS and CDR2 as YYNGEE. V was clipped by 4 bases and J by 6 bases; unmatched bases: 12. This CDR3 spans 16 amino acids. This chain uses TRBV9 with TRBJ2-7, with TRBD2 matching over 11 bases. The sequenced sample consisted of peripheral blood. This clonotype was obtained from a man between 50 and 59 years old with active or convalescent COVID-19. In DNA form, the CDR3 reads TGTGCCAGCAGCCCGCACCAGGGGACTAGCGGAGCCGAGCAGTACTTC. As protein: CASSPHQGTSGAEQYF.